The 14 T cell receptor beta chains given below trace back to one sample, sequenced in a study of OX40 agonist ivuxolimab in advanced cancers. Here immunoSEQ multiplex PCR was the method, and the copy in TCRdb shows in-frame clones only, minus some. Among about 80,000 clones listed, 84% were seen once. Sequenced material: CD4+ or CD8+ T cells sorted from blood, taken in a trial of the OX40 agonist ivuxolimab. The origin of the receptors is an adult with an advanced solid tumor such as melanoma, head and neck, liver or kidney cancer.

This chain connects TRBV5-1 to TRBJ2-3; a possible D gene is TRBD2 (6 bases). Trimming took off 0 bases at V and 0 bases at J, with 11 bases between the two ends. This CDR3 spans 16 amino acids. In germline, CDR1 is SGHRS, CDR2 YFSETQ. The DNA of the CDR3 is TGCGCCAGCAGCTTGGAGGGGAGGTCTAGCACAGATACGCAGTATTTT. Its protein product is CASSLEGRSSTDTQYF.

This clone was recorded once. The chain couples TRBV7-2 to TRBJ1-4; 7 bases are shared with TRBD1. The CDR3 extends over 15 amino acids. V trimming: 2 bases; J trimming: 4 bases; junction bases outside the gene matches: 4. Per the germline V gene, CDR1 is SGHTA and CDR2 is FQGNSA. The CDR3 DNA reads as TGTGCCAGCAGCTTAACCGGGACAGTTAATGAAAAACTGTTTTTT. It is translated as CASSLTGTVNEKLFF.

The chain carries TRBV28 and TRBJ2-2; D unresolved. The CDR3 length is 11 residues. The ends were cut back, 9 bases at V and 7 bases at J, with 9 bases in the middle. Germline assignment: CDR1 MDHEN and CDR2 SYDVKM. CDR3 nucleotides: TGTGCCAGTGGAAATCGCGGGGAGCTGTTTTTT. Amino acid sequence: CASGNRGELFF. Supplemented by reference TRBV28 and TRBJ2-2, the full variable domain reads DVKVTQSSRYLVKRTGEKVFLECVQDMDHENMFWYRQDPGLGLRLIYFSYDVKMKEKGDIPEGYSVSREKKERFSLILESASTNQTSMYLCASGNRGELFFGEGSRLTVL.

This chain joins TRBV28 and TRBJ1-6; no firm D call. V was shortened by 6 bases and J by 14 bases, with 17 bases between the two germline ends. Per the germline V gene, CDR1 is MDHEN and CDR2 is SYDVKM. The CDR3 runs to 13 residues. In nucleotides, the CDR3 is TGTGCCAGCAGCCTCCCCGACACGGCGTCCCTCCACTTT. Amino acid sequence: CASSLPDTASLHF.

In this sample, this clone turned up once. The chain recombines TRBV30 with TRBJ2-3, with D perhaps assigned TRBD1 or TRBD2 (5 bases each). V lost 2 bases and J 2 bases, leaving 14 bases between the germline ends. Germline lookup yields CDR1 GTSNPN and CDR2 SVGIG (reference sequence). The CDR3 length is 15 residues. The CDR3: CAWSIDGAFTDTQYF. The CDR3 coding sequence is TGTGCCTGGAGTATCGACGGGGCATTCACAGATACGCAGTATTTT.

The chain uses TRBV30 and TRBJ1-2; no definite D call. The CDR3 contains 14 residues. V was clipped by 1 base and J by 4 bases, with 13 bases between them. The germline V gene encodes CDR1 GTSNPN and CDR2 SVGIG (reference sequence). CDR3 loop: CAWSAAPRIYGYTF. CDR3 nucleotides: TGTGCCTGGAGTGCAGCCCCAAGAATCTATGGCTACACCTTC.

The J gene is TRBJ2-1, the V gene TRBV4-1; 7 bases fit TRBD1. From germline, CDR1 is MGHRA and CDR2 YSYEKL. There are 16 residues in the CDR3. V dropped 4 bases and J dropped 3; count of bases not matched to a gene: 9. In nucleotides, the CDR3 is TGCGCCAGCAGCCCTTCGGGGACAGATCTCTACAATGAGCAGTTCTTC. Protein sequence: CASSPSGTDLYNEQFF.

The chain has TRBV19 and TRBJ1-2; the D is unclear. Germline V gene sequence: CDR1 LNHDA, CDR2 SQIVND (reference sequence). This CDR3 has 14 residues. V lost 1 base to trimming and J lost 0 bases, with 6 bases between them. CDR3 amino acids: CASSIGSANYGYTF. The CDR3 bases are TGTGCCAGTAGTATAGGATCAGCTAACTATGGCTACACCTTC.

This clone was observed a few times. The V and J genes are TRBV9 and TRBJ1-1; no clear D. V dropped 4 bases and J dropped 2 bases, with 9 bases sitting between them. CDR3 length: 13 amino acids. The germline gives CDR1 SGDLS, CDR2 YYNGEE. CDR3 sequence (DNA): TGTGCCAGCAGCCCGGAAATCAACACTGAAGCTTTCTTT. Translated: CASSPEINTEAFF.

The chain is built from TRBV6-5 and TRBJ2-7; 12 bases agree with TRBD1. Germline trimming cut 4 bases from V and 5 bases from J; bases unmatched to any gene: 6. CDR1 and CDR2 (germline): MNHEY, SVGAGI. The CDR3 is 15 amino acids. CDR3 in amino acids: CASSSGGTGGDEQYF. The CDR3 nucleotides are TGTGCCAGCAGTTCCGGCGGGACAGGGGGCGACGAGCAGTACTTC.

The CDR3 DNA is TGCGCCAGCAGCCAAGTCCCCGGACAGTTTAACTATGGCTACACCTTC. Translation gives CASSQVPGQFNYGYTF. The chain combines TRBV4-1 with TRBJ1-2; D may be TRBD1 (6 bases). The V gene lost 1 base and the J gene lost 1 base, with 13 bases spanning the gap. CDR3 size: 16 residues. The germline V gene has CDR1 MGHRA and CDR2 YSYEKL.

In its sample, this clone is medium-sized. The CDR3 sequence: CASSKGYEQYF. The CDR3 DNA reads TGTGCCAGCAGTAAGGGTTACGAGCAGTACTTC. This chain links TRBV4-2 with TRBJ2-7, with unresolved D. V lost 6 bases, J lost 4 bases, and 7 bases lay in between. CDR1 and CDR2 from the germline V gene are LGHNA and YNFKEQ. This CDR3 is 11 amino acids long.

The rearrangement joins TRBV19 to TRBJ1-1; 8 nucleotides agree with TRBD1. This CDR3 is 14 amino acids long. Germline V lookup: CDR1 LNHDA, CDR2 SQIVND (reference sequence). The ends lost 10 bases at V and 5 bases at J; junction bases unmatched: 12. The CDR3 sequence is CAIRPGQGRTEAFF. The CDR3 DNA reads TGTGCCATCAGGCCCGGACAGGGAAGGACTGAAGCTTTCTTT.

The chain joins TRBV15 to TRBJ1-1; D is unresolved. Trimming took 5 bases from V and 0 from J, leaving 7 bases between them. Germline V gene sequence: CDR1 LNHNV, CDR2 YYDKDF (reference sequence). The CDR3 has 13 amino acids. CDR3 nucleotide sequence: TGTGCCACCAGCTCCTATATGAACACTGAAGCTTTCTTT. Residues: CATSSYMNTEAFF.